The 17 T cell receptor beta chains listed next were all sequenced from one sample in a study of cytomegalovirus exposure and HLA in healthy donors. It was with 60 Vbeta and 13 Jbeta primers that the PCR ran. TCRdb's copy holds only in-frame clones and misses some; the assay was immunoSEQ multiplex PCR. The top ten hold roughly 1.9% of the sample, which has under 95,000 clones, roughly 80% seen once. Sequenced: PBMCs. These TCRs come from a boy aged 10-17 years in good health and CMV-seronegative.

With respect to this clone: The sample holds other DNA sequences that translate to the same CDR3. This chain joins TRBV5-4 and TRBJ2-7; maybe TRBD2 (5 bases). Looked up from germline, CDR1 is SGHNT and CDR2 is YYREEE (reference sequence). Trimming stripped 2 bases from V and 0 bases from J, with 9 bases between. The CDR3 covers 14 residues. CDR3 nucleotides: TGTGCCAGCAGCTTTTCGAGCGGCTCCTACGAGCAGTACTTC. Encoded protein: CASSFSSGSYEQYF.

The chain has TRBV11-3 and TRBJ2-1, with TRBD1 matching 7 bases. Germline CDR1 SGHNT, CDR2 YENEEA. This CDR3 comprises 15 residues. V shed 3 bases and J 7 bases; nucleotides not matched to a gene: 9. Here the CDR3 DNA reads TGTGCCAGCAGCTTCCGACCGACAGGGTGGAATGAGCAGTTCTTC. Translating gives CASSFRPTGWNEQFF.

This clone was found once. The chain links TRBV29-1 to TRBJ2-3; D gene ambiguous. CDR1 SQVTM and CDR2 ANQGSEA come from the germline V gene. Trimming took off 1 base at V and 5 bases at J, with 4 bases between the two ends. The CDR3 length is 11 residues. CDR3: CSVEAVDTQYF. DNA of the CDR3: TGCAGCGTTGAAGCTGTAGATACGCAGTATTTT.

In this sample, this clone turned up once. V is TRBV5-4 and J is TRBJ1-2; D gene ambiguous. V dropped 4 bases and J dropped 8 bases, with 18 bases sitting between them. Germline values: CDR1 SGHNT, CDR2 YYREEE (reference sequence). This CDR3 has 14 residues. This CDR3 reads CASSPVEPSRGYTF. The CDR3 DNA sequence: TGTGCCAGCAGCCCGGTTGAACCCTCGAGGGGCTACACCTTC. The entire variable domain, with the rest obtained from reference TRBV5-4 and TRBJ1-2, is as follows: ETGVTQSPTHLIKTRGQQVTLRCSSQSGHNTVSWYQQALGQGPQFIFQYYREEENGRGNFPPRFSGLQFPNYSSELNVNALELDDSALYLCASSPVEPSRGYTFGSGTRLTVV.

This clone was picked up a small number of times. V gene TRBV28 combines with J gene TRBJ2-7; D call uncertain. The V gene's germline CDR1 is MDHEN and CDR2 SYDVKM. V was trimmed by 5 bases and J by 6 bases, leaving 11 bases between them. The CDR3 has 12 amino acids. As DNA, the CDR3 is TGTGCCAGCAGTCGACCTACGGGCGAGCAGTACTTC. The encoded protein is CASSRPTGEQYF.

The chain employs TRBV4-3 and TRBJ2-3; 8 bases map to TRBD2. The CDR3 length is 16 residues. The germline gives CDR1 LGHNA, CDR2 YSLEER. V lost 0 bases to trimming and J lost 4 bases; unmatched junction nucleotides: 6. CDR3 loop: CASSQDGAGGSDTQYF. CDR3 sequence (DNA): TGCGCCAGCAGCCAAGATGGGGCGGGGGGTTCAGATACGCAGTATTTT.

The chain employs TRBV29-1 and TRBJ2-1; 10 nucleotides match TRBD1. J was trimmed by 9 bases and V by 7 bases; bases with no gene match: 9. Looked up from germline, CDR1 is SQVTM and CDR2 is ANQGSEA. The length of the CDR3 is 13 residues. The CDR3 here is CSARQGASGEQFF. CDR3 coding DNA: TGCAGCGCTCGACAGGGGGCAAGTGGTGAGCAGTTCTTC.

The chain joins TRBV28 to TRBJ1-1; TRBD1 aligns across 10 bases. Trimming removed 6 bases from V and 11 bases from J; junction bases left unmatched: 15. This CDR3 comprises 15 residues. Germline assignment: CDR1 MDHEN and CDR2 SYDVKM. The CDR3 sequence: CASSYGQDRGSNAFF. CDR3 nucleotide sequence: TGTGCCAGCAGCTACGGGCAGGACAGGGGGTCGAATGCTTTCTTT. Together with reference TRBV28 and TRBJ1-1, the CDR3 gives the full variable domain: DVKVTQSSRYLVKRTGEKVFLECVQDMDHENMFWYRQDPGLGLRLIYFSYDVKMKEKGDIPEGYSVSREKKERFSLILESASTNQTSMYLCASSYGQDRGSNAFFGQGTRLTVV.

The chain has TRBV6-5 and TRBJ1-1, with a possible D match to TRBD1 (5 bases). Germline CDR1 reads MNHEY; CDR2 reads SVGAGI. The CDR3 is 15 residues long. V was clipped by 0 bases and J by 6 bases, with 14 bases between them. Here the CDR3 DNA reads TGTGCCAGCAGTTACTCGATATCAGGGTGGTCTGAAGCTTTCTTT. It yields the protein CASSYSISGWSEAFF.

This rearrangement joins TRBV30 to TRBJ1-2; D is unclear. The germline V and J ends were trimmed by 2 bases and 4 bases, with 8 bases remaining between them. CDR1 and CDR2 (germline): GTSNPN, SVGIG (reference sequence). The CDR3 contains 12 residues. The CDR3 DNA is TGTGCCTGGAGTACGAGAAGCTATGGCTACACCTTC. Its protein product is CAWSTRSYGYTF.

V and J are TRBV20-1 and TRBJ2-1; possibly TRBD1 for D (6 bases). CDR1 is DFQATT and CDR2 is SNEGSKA in the germline V gene (reference sequence). The CDR3 covers 10 residues. Trimming removed 4 bases from V and 12 bases from J, with 10 bases in between. CDR3 bases: TGCAGTGCTACAGGGGATCTGCAGTTCTTC. It codes for CSATGDLQFF.

V usage is TRBV27 and J usage is TRBJ1-2, with 8 bases matching TRBD1. Germline lookup yields CDR1 MNHEY and CDR2 SMNVEV (reference sequence). The CDR3 runs 14 residues. V was clipped by 8 bases and J by 7 bases; unmatched bases: 12. CDR3 bases: TGTGCCAGCTCCCCCCTGGACAGGGACTTTGGCTACACCTTC. Translated: CASSPLDRDFGYTF.

The V and J genes are TRBV7-8 and TRBJ1-2; TRBD1 agrees at 7 bases. The germline V gene encodes CDR1 SGHVS and CDR2 FQNEAQ. This CDR3 is 13 amino acids long. Trimming took 6 bases from V and 9 from J; bases not matched to a gene: 10. This CDR3 reads CASRDRTAISYTF. The CDR3 DNA follows: TGTGCCAGCAGGGACAGGACGGCTATAAGCTACACCTTC. Based on the CDR3 plus reference TRBV7-8 and TRBJ1-2, the full variable domain is GAGVSQSPRYKVAKRGQDVALRCDPISGHVSLFWYQQALGQGPEFLTYFQNEAQLDKSGLPSDRFFAERPEGSVSTLKIQRTQQEDSAVYLCASRDRTAISYTFGSGTRLTVV.

The genes are TRBV30 and TRBJ1-5; the D is unclear. This CDR3 is 14 amino acids long. Trimming left V 5 bases short and J 0 bases short, with 11 bases between. Germline CDR1 is GTSNPN and CDR2 is SVGIG (reference sequence). The DNA of the CDR3 is TGTGCCTGGGCAGAATCTTATAGCAATCAGCCCCAGCATTTT. Translation gives CAWAESYSNQPQHF.

The gene calls are TRBV14 and TRBJ2-2; D may be TRBD2 (6 bases). CDR3 length: 14 amino acids. CDR1 and CDR2 (germline): SGHDN, FVKESK. V was cut by 4 bases and J by 6 bases, with 12 bases left in between. The CDR3 spells CASSPGLLAGELFF. The CDR3, as DNA: TGTGCCAGCAGCCCCGGACTATTGGCCGGGGAGCTGTTTTTT.

This sequence joins TRBV27 and TRBJ1-5; D is perhaps TRBD1 (6 bases). The CDR3 spans 14 residues. Per germline, CDR1 MNHEY and CDR2 SMNVEV (reference sequence). The V end lost 2 bases, the J end lost 4 bases, and 9 bases lay between the germline ends. The CDR3 region is CASSLHRVNQPQHF. The CDR3 DNA is TGTGCCAGCAGTTTACACAGGGTGAATCAGCCCCAGCATTTT.

Concerning this clone itself: The junction departs from germline at one end; a sequencing error may be responsible. This CDR3 reads CASSSTTPNF. The CDR3, as DNA: TGTGCCAGCAGTTCGACAACTCCGAACTTC. The chain carries TRBV28 and TRBJ1-2; D gene unclear. The length of the CDR3 is 10 residues. In germline, CDR1 is MDHEN, CDR2 SYDVKM.